This T cell receptor beta chain is drawn from a study of T-cell memory formation after mild COVID-19. MiXCR, applied by TCRdb to the 5' RACE reads, yields one record per CDR3 protein. Of more than 300,000 distinct CDR3 sequences detected, 12% to 15% appear once; the ten largest clones hold about 24%. Germline V gene sequence: CDR1 SGHRS, CDR2 YFSETQ. J gave up 5 bases and V 3 bases, and 11 bases lay outside the gene matches. This CDR3 has 15 residues. This chain uses TRBV5-1 with TRBJ2-7, with 7 bases lining up with TRBD2. The source material was PBMCs or a T cell subset sorted from them (not recorded which). The receptor was isolated from a man aged 18 to 29 who had mild COVID-19 (a few samples of this study predate the infection). Cell type and time point are not known. The CDR3 DNA follows: TGCGCCAGCAGCTCGGGGGGACTTTTGTTCGACGAGCAGTACTTC. Amino acids: CASSSGGLLFDEQYF.